This T cell receptor beta chain emerged from a study of blood T cell repertoires in COVID-19 (TCRdb year 2020). Turning to the overall study: Samples covering the acute and convalescent phases of COVID-19 were provided by collaborators in the United States, Italy and Spain. The prospective study material was composed of cDNA or gDNA derived from T cells, B-cell-depleted T cells, or PBMCs. Deeply sampled blood TCRbeta repertoires from subjects exposed to, actively infected with, or recovered from COVID-19 were included in the dataset. The repertoires were made available in a free public database intended to serve as a resource for research on the immune response to SARS-CoV-2. The samples were drawn from two sources: the first 160 participants of the ongoing ImmuneRACE study, and 1,000 to 1,500 subjects contributed by 6 global collaborators. Nearly every sample came with metadata listing a de-identified subject ID, COVID-19 status, age in years and sex. Where HLA class I and class II types were available, the types were taken from metadata supplied by the sample provider, not from assay-based typing. On the study overall, not on this receptor specifically: The amount of clinical and demographic metadata varied by source and participant and was provided uncurated.

Comments on this clone: This clone's antigen is unknown. No per-base quality is available; no much larger clone lies one base away.

Each collaborating institution followed its own protocols to collect whole blood in K2EDTA tubes. For TCRbeta analysis, collaborators shipped samples in one of three forms: frozen whole blood, isolated PBMCs, or DNA extracted from either of those sample types. The CDR3 sequence holds 15 residues, the cysteine and phenylalanine included. Of the read, only the CDR3 DNA is kept; its 45 bases are in frame from base 1. V ends up 6 bases short and J 11 bases short, with an unmatched junction base count of 11. CDR1 and CDR2 are read off the germline V gene (reference sequence) as LNHDA and SQIVND. The immunoSEQ Assay, a bias-controlled multiplex PCR, was used to amplify TCRbeta CDR3 regions from genomic DNA. In the original analysis: The number of nucleated cells in each sample was estimated from the amplification of reference gene primers within the assay. To quantify the absolute abundance of each unique TCRbeta CDR3 rearrangement, sequence reads were collapsed and filtered. Productive Simpson clonality was computed per sample as the square root of Simpson's diversity index over productive rearrangements. Not all clones reach the TCRdb copy of this immuneACCESS table, which keeps in-frame sequences only. Checked studies attribute under half of the gap to unresolved V genes and leave the rest unexplained. Clone size and the V and J calls come from that table; the DNA yielded D and trimming. The sample table shows about 130,000 clones, and 90% are seen once. The ten biggest clones cover over 3.5% of the sample.

This receptor was obtained from a man in his forties or fifties with active COVID-19. Material: peripheral blood. Here the chain combines TRBV19 and TRBJ2-6; 9 bases in the middle match TRBD1. This receptor has the CDR3 CASSTAGTGSDVLTF. The DNA sequence follows: TGTGCCAGTAGCACCGCCGGGACAGGGTCGGACGTCCTGACTTTC. When the CDR3 is completed using the reference TRBV19 and TRBJ2-6 genes on either side, the full variable domain is DGGITQSPKYLFRKEGQNVTLSCEQNLNHDAMYWYRQDPGQGLRLIYYSQIVNDFQKGDIAEGYSVSREKKESFPLTVTSAQKNPTAFYLCASSTAGTGSDVLTFGAGSRLTVL.